Below, 14 T cell receptor beta chains from the same sample are listed, as sequenced in a study of persistence of HIV-infected CD4 T cells. Cells were stimulated with CMV-infected fibroblast lysates at roughly 10 ug/mL. Sorted nonresponding memory CD4+ T cells were CD40L-negative, CD69-negative, CD45RO-high. These receptors are not linked to any known antigen. Sequencing used immunoSEQ version 4 in survey mode. Here immunoSEQ multiplex PCR was the method, and the copy in TCRdb shows in-frame clones only, minus some. The sample has roughly 34,000 clones; 75% to 85% are singletons. Source: CD4+ T cells sorted from PBMCs after roughly 18-hour stimulation, taken from a patient who received antiretroviral therapy. These receptors were obtained from an adult man with HIV who was CMV-seropositive.

J is TRBJ1-5 and V is TRBV6-2 or TRBV6-3; D call uncertain. The V and J ends lost 5 bases and 5 bases respectively, with 7 bases between them. This CDR3 comprises 12 residues. CDR1 is MNHEY and CDR2 is SVGEGT in the germline V gene. The CDR3 nucleotides read TGTGCCAGCAGTCACGACCATCAGCCCCAGCATTTT. It specifies CASSHDHQPQHF.

J is TRBJ2-5 and V is TRBV4-3; the D gene is possibly TRBD2 (5 bases). V was cut by 0 bases and J by 2 bases, with 10 bases left in between. Germline CDR1 is LGHNA and CDR2 is YSLEER. The CDR3 is made up of 15 amino acids. The CDR3 bases are TGCGCCAGCAGCCAAGATCCGGGGTTTCAAGAGACCCAGTACTTC. This encodes CASSQDPGFQETQYF.

This chain links TRBV21-1 with TRBJ1-6. TRBV21-1 is an annotated pseudogene. This CDR3 spans 17 amino acids. CDR3 nucleotide sequence: TGTGCCAGCAGCAAAGAATTAACGAGAGGTCCTAATTCACCCCTCCACTTT. It is translated as CASSKELTRGPNSPLHF.

The chain recombines TRBV7-3 with TRBJ2-5; 7 bases fit TRBD1. Trimming at V came to 5 bases and at J to 5 bases, leaving 5 bases not matched to a gene. The CDR3 is 13 residues long. CDR1 and CDR2 from the germline V gene are SGHTA and FQGTGA. The CDR3 sequence: CASSRGQMETQYF. The CDR3 DNA is TGTGCCAGCAGCCGGGGACAGATGGAGACCCAGTACTTC. Based on the CDR3 plus reference TRBV7-3 and TRBJ2-5, the full variable domain is GAGVSQTPSNKVTEKGKYVELRCDPISGHTALYWYRQSLGQGPEFLIYFQGTGAADDSGLPNDRFFAVRPEGSVSTLKIQRTERGDSAVYLCASSRGQMETQYFGPGTRLLVL.

The rearrangement links TRBV19 to TRBJ1-6; 8 nucleotides agree with TRBD1. Germline CDR1 reads LNHDA; CDR2 reads SQIVND (reference sequence). V was pared by 6 bases and J by 6 bases, with 13 bases of the junction left unmatched. CDR3 size: 17 residues. The CDR3 region is CASRRGATGALNSPLHF. The CDR3 DNA reads as TGTGCCAGTAGGAGGGGGGCGACAGGGGCCCTTAATTCACCCCTCCACTTT.

The rearrangement links TRBV11-1 to TRBJ1-6; TRBD1 agrees at 9 bases. From germline, CDR1 is SGHAT and CDR2 FQDESV (reference sequence). V gave up 5 bases and J gave up 4 bases; unmatched junction bases: 3. The CDR3 is 15 amino acids. The CDR3 spells CASSRDRGYNSPLHF. The CDR3 region has the DNA TGTGCCAGCAGCCGCGACAGGGGGTATAATTCACCCCTCCACTTT.

This clone is termed medium-sized. This rearrangement joins TRBV29-1 to TRBJ2-3, with D maybe TRBD1 (6 bases). CDR3 size: 12 residues. Per the germline V gene, CDR1 is SQVTM and CDR2 is ANQGSEA. V shed 4 bases and J shed 1 base, with 6 bases lying between them. CDR3 nucleotide sequence: TGCAGCGTTGCAGGGGGCACAGATACGCAGTATTTT. Protein product: CSVAGGTDTQYF.

This chain links TRBV5-1 with TRBJ1-1; D remains ambiguous. The CDR3 runs 14 residues. Germline V CDR1 and CDR2: SGHRS, YFSETQ. V lost 2 bases and J 3 bases, leaving 11 bases between the germline ends. CDR3 region: CASSLIFGDTEAFF. As DNA, the CDR3 is TGCGCCAGCAGCTTAATTTTCGGGGACACTGAAGCTTTCTTT. The entire variable domain, with the rest obtained from reference TRBV5-1 and TRBJ1-1, is as follows: KAGVTQTPRYLIKTRGQQVTLSCSPISGHRSVSWYQQTPGQGLQFLFEYFSETQRNKGNFPGRFSGRQFSNSRSEMNVSTLELGDSALYLCASSLIFGDTEAFFGQGTRLTVV.

This clone was observed a single time. The chain has TRBV14 and TRBJ2-1; TRBD2 matches at 8 bases. The CDR3 loop spans 15 amino acids. Germline CDR1 SGHDN, CDR2 FVKESK. Trimming at V came to 3 bases and at J to 2 bases, leaving 3 bases not matched to a gene. CDR3 sequence: CASSHPLAAYNEQFF. The CDR3 DNA is TGTGCCAGCAGCCATCCACTAGCGGCCTACAATGAGCAGTTCTTC. The full variable domain, rest sourced from reference TRBV14 and TRBJ2-1, is EAGVTQFPSHSVIEKGQTVTLRCDPISGHDNLYWYRRVMGKEIKFLLHFVKESKQDESGMPNNRFLAERTGGTYSTLKVQPAELEDSGVYFCASSHPLAAYNEQFFGPGTRLTVL.

V and J are TRBV6-2 or TRBV6-3 and TRBJ2-3; D remains unclear. Germline V gene data show CDR1 as MNHEY and CDR2 as SVGEGT. This CDR3 comprises 12 residues. V lost 6 bases, J lost 4 bases, and 8 bases lay in between. As DNA, the CDR3 is TGTGCCAGCAGCGCTTGGGCAGATACGCAGTATTTT. Translated: CASSAWADTQYF.

The gene calls are TRBV7-9 and TRBJ2-5; D may be TRBD2 (6 bases). The V end lost 5 bases, the J end lost 1 base, and 11 bases lay between the germline ends. The CDR3 loop spans 14 amino acids. Per germline, CDR1 SEHNR and CDR2 FQNEAQ (reference sequence). In nucleotides, the CDR3 is TGTGCCAGCAGCCCGGGACTTAGCCAAGAGACCCAGTACTTC. This codes for CASSPGLSQETQYF.

The chain couples TRBV7-6 to TRBJ2-7; no clear D gene. The CDR3 extends over 12 amino acids. Germline CDR1 and CDR2: SGHVS and FNYEAQ. V gave up 1 base and J gave up 9 bases, with 10 bases separating them. CDR3: CASSLGGGVQYF. The CDR3 coding sequence is TGTGCCAGCAGCTTAGGGGGTGGCGTGCAGTACTTC.

V is TRBV4-2 and J is TRBJ2-7, with 10 nucleotides matching TRBD1. The CDR3 covers 15 residues. V trimming: 4 bases; J trimming: 3 bases; junction bases outside the gene matches: 6. Germline loops: CDR1 LGHNA, CDR2 YNFKEQ. This CDR3 reads CASSRDRGPYYEQYF. The CDR3 DNA is TGTGCCAGCAGCCGTGACAGGGGGCCTTACTACGAGCAGTACTTC.

This clone was recorded only once. This chain uses TRBV18 with TRBJ1-1, with TRBD1 identical over 7 bases. After removal of 2 bases from V and 0 bases from J, the junction contained 3 bases not matched to a gene. This CDR3 comprises 15 residues. CDR1 is KGHSH, CDR2 LQKENI, per germline. The CDR3 DNA is TGTGCCAGCTCACCAGAACAGGGGATGAACACTGAAGCTTTCTTT. Protein product: CASSPEQGMNTEAFF.